Each of the 8 T cell receptor beta chains below was sequenced from the same sample in a study of cytomegalovirus exposure and HLA in healthy donors. PCR primers comprised 60 Vbeta and 13 Jbeta primers. The repertoire was sequenced with immunoSEQ multiplex PCR; TCRdb's copy has only in-frame clones and lacks some. Among approximately 220,000 clones, approximately 70% were seen once, and the ten largest hold roughly 1.9%. The sequenced material came from PBMCs. The receptors were gathered from a woman in her twenties or thirties in good health and CMV-seronegative.

V usage is TRBV28 and J usage is TRBJ2-7; 10 nucleotides line up with TRBD2. V lost 6 bases and J lost 4; bases outside the gene matches: 12. The CDR3 is made up of 16 amino acids. Germline CDR1 is MDHEN and CDR2 is SYDVKM. For the CDR3, the DNA is TGTGCCAGCAGGGTGGGAGGGGTAGCGGGAGGTTACGAGCAGTACTTC. This translates into CASRVGGVAGGYEQYF.

This clone has a handful of counts. The chain employs TRBV5-1 and TRBJ2-7; TRBD2 agrees at 7 bases. CDR1 is SGHRS, CDR2 YFSETQ, per germline. The CDR3 is 15 amino acids. The junction had 7 bases not matched to a gene; V was cut back by 2 bases and J by 2 bases. Here the CDR3 DNA reads TGCGCCAGCAGCTTAAGAAGGGGAGGGACCTACGAGCAGTACTTC. This gives the protein CASSLRRGGTYEQYF.

Concerning this clone itself: Its ends do not fully match the called genes, so a read error is possible. The chain couples TRBV4-1 to TRBJ1-2; 10 bases line up with TRBD1. Germline-derived CDR1 and CDR2 are MGHRA and YSYEKL. This CDR3 has 17 amino acids. The CDR3 DNA sequence: TGCGTCAGCAGCCAAGAATCCCAGGGACAGGGGAACTATGGCTACACCTTC. Its translation: CVSSQESQGQGNYGYTF.

In this sample, this clone turned up a few times. The chain joins TRBV5-1 to TRBJ2-5; 7 bases are a match to TRBD2. The CDR3 totals 14 residues. The ends lost 3 bases at V and 4 bases at J; junction bases unmatched: 6. Germline V gives CDR1 SGHRS, CDR2 YFSETQ. The CDR3 coding sequence is TGCGCCAGCAGCTCCCATTGGGGGGGAGAGACCCAGTACTTC. This translates into CASSSHWGGETQYF.

The chain uses TRBV6-6 and TRBJ1-2; 7 nucleotides match TRBD1. CDR3 length: 13 amino acids. Germline V gene data show CDR1 as MNHNY and CDR2 as SVGAGI (reference sequence). The V segment lost 5 bases and the J segment 8 bases; nucleotides outside the gene matches: 8. The CDR3 sequence: CASSLTGERGYTF. CDR3 DNA sequence: TGTGCCAGCAGTCTAACAGGGGAGCGAGGCTACACCTTC.

The genes are TRBV7-9 and TRBJ1-3, with D unclear. Germline V gives CDR1 SEHNR, CDR2 FQNEAQ (reference sequence). With 5 bases removed from V and 3 bases from J, the gap between germline ends came to 11 bases. The CDR3 has 14 residues. The CDR3 protein is CASSTPRSGNTIYF. CDR3 DNA sequence: TGTGCCAGCAGCACCCCCCGGAGTGGAAACACCATATATTTT.

The chain employs TRBV7-3 and TRBJ2-5; 8 nucleotides agree with TRBD2. The length of the CDR3 is 18 residues. Germline lookup yields CDR1 SGHTA and CDR2 FQGTGA. The junction had 14 bases not matched to a gene; V was cut back by 3 bases and J by 2 bases. In DNA, the CDR3 is TGTGCCAGCAGCTTGGTAGGCTGGGCTAGCGGGTCGCAAGAGACCCAGTACTTC. Residues: CASSLVGWASGSQETQYF.

Concerning this clone itself: This is likely an artifact of a read error, given a far larger clone one base away. The chain links TRBV5-6 to TRBJ1-2; 9 bases are shared with TRBD1. The V segment lost 1 base and the J segment 7 bases; nucleotides outside the gene matches: 11. The CDR3 covers 16 residues. Germline V gene lookup returns CDR1 SGHDT and CDR2 YYEEEE. The CDR3 spells CASSLRSTGGSFGYTF. CDR3 bases: TGTGCCAGCAGCTTGCGGAGCACAGGGGGCTCGTTTGGCTACACCTTC.